The source of this TCR beta chain is a study of CD8+CD57+ T cells in acquired aplastic anemia. About the research overall: The sorted CD4+ and CD8+ cells yielded an average around 3 ug of DNA. Study findings and constraints: Overlapping CD8+ CDR3 repertoires of patients and controls contained roughly 29 shared sequences. The study found no significant CD8+ Simpson's diversity difference between patients and controls.

Germline V CDR1 and CDR2: SEHNR, FQNEAQ (reference sequence). This CDR3 is built from 13 residues. The V end was cut by 7 bases, the J end by 0 bases, with 10 bases between. CD8+CD57+ cell expansion had been shown by flow cytometry in patients chosen for sequencing. Turning to this clonotype: Its antigen is as yet unknown.

TCR beta VDJ and CDR3 profiling used genomic DNA as template. TCRdb re-called the reads through MiXCR, storing one row per CDR3 protein. The sample lists under 250,000 distinct CDR3 sequences; 65% were seen once. The V call is TRBV7-9, the J call TRBJ2-7, with TRBD1 as a possible D gene (5 bases). This sequence originates from a human donor with aplastic anemia. Sequencing was carried out using sorted CD4+, CD8+, or CD8+CD57+ T cells (not recorded which) from PBMCs. The CDR3: CASTRESSYEQYF. The DNA of the CDR3 is TGTGCCAGCACCAGGGAAAGCTCCTACGAGCAGTACTTC.